The rows below give T cell receptor beta chains drawn from one sample of a study of immune characterization of retroperitoneal liposarcoma. Via MiXCR, TCRdb re-called the PCR reads, giving one row per CDR3 protein. The table records fewer than 6,000 distinct CDR3 sequences, under 40% of them present only once. Sequenced material: tumor tissue. The receptor set was obtained from a female donor with retroperitoneal liposarcoma. CDR3s include the opening cysteine and the closing phenylalanine or tryptophan. The order of the fields is J gene, D gene, clone size, V gene, CDR3 protein, CDR3 DNA. The D gene is left open where the match is weak. Size is stated for part of the rows, as once, few or many counts, or as a class when the clone is expanded.

j_call: TRBJ2-1; d_call: TRBD2; clone_size: .; v_call: TRBV7-8; cdr3_aa: CASSFSGSSEQFF; cdr3_nt: TGTGCCAGCAGCTTTAGCGGGAGTAGTGAGCAGTTCTTC
j_call: TRBJ2-7; d_call: .; clone_size: medium-sized; v_call: TRBV6-1; cdr3_aa: CASSDKSEQYF; cdr3_nt: TGTGCCAGCAGTGACAAGAGTGAGCAGTACTTC
j_call: TRBJ2-5; d_call: .; clone_size: few; v_call: TRBV7-8; cdr3_aa: CASSRTIQETQYF; cdr3_nt: TGTGCCAGCAGCCGGACGATACAAGAGACCCAGTACTTC
j_call: TRBJ2-7; d_call: TRBD1; clone_size: many; v_call: TRBV27; cdr3_aa: CASSLGQPYEQYF; cdr3_nt: TGTGCCAGCAGTTTGGGACAGCCCTACGAGCAGTACTTC
j_call: TRBJ2-1; d_call: TRBD2; clone_size: .; v_call: TRBV10-3; cdr3_aa: CAISESIGKAGDGYGRNEQFF; cdr3_nt: TGTGCCATCAGTGAGTCAATCGGTAAAGCGGGAGACGGCTATGGGCGCAATGAGCAGTTCTTC
j_call: TRBJ1-1; d_call: .; clone_size: many; v_call: TRBV5-4; cdr3_aa: CASSLDVSGEGAFF; cdr3_nt: TGTGCCAGCAGCTTGGACGTTTCGGGCGAAGGCGCTTTCTTT
j_call: TRBJ2-1; d_call: .; clone_size: .; v_call: TRBV7-8; cdr3_aa: CASSVRATEVGEQFF; cdr3_nt: TGTGCCAGCAGCGTCCGGGCGACCGAGGTCGGCGAGCAGTTCTTC
j_call: TRBJ2-7; d_call: .; clone_size: few; v_call: TRBV27; cdr3_aa: CASSLMETAGTEQYF; cdr3_nt: TGTGCCAGCAGCCTGATGGAAACGGCGGGGACCGAGCAGTACTTC
j_call: TRBJ1-1; d_call: .; clone_size: .; v_call: TRBV20-1; cdr3_aa: CSARENTEAFF; cdr3_nt: TGCAGTGCTAGGGAGAACACTGAAGCTTTCTTT
j_call: TRBJ2-7; d_call: .; clone_size: .; v_call: TRBV7-8; cdr3_aa: CASSLARLRGEQYF; cdr3_nt: TGTGCCAGCAGCTTAGCGCGTCTTCGGGGGGAGCAGTACTTC
j_call: TRBJ1-1; d_call: .; clone_size: medium-sized; v_call: TRBV6-1; cdr3_aa: CASRPAGRNTEAFF; cdr3_nt: TGTGCCAGCAGACCGGCCGGACGGAACACTGAAGCTTTCTTT
j_call: TRBJ2-7; d_call: .; clone_size: once; v_call: TRBV10-1; cdr3_aa: CASTQATAGVPHLEQYF; cdr3_nt: TGCGCCAGCACGCAGGCGACGGCCGGGGTGCCCCATCTCGAGCAGTACTTC
j_call: TRBJ1-2; d_call: TRBD1; clone_size: .; v_call: TRBV5-6; cdr3_aa: CASSAGQGTIYGYTF; cdr3_nt: TGTGCCAGCAGTGCGGGACAGGGAACGATCTATGGCTACACCTTC
j_call: TRBJ2-7; d_call: .; clone_size: many; v_call: TRBV7-9; cdr3_aa: CASSPGTPSSYEQYF; cdr3_nt: TGTGCCAGCAGCCCCGGGACTCCTTCTTCCTACGAGCAGTACTTC
j_call: TRBJ1-1; d_call: .; clone_size: .; v_call: TRBV10-2; cdr3_aa: CASSEARSNTEAFF; cdr3_nt: TGCGCCAGCAGTGAGGCGAGATCGAACACTGAAGCTTTCTTT
j_call: TRBJ2-1; d_call: .; clone_size: .; v_call: TRBV3-1; cdr3_aa: CASSQERNEQFF; cdr3_nt: TGTGCCAGCAGCCAAGAGCGGAATGAGCAGTTCTTC
j_call: TRBJ2-3; d_call: TRBD1; clone_size: many; v_call: TRBV6-1; cdr3_aa: CASSDQTGADTQYF; cdr3_nt: TGTGCCAGCAGTGATCAGACAGGGGCAGATACGCAGTATTTT
j_call: TRBJ2-1; d_call: .; clone_size: many; v_call: TRBV19; cdr3_aa: CASTQTGNNNEQFF; cdr3_nt: TGTGCCAGTACCCAGACCGGGAATAACAATGAGCAGTTCTTC
j_call: TRBJ2-7; d_call: TRBD2; clone_size: medium-sized; v_call: TRBV12-3/TRBV12-4; cdr3_aa: CASMRAGAYEQYF; cdr3_nt: TGTGCCAGCATGCGAGCGGGAGCCTACGAGCAGTACTTC
j_call: TRBJ2-3; d_call: TRBD2; clone_size: .; v_call: TRBV11-3; cdr3_aa: CASESGSLTDTQYF; cdr3_nt: TGTGCCAGCGAGAGCGGGAGTCTCACAGATACGCAGTATTTT
j_call: TRBJ2-1; d_call: TRBD2; clone_size: .; v_call: TRBV12-3/TRBV12-4; cdr3_aa: CASSPPSGSYEQFF; cdr3_nt: TGTGCCAGCAGTCCACCTAGCGGGAGCTACGAGCAGTTCTTC
j_call: TRBJ2-5; d_call: .; clone_size: large; v_call: TRBV6-6; cdr3_aa: CASSYLRAVETQYF; cdr3_nt: TGTGCCAGCAGTTACCTCCGGGCCGTCGAGACCCAGTACTTC